This T cell receptor beta chain was sequenced for a study of Tregs in tolerant kidney transplant recipients. CDR1 is KGHSH and CDR2 is LQKENI in the germline V gene. The ends were cut back, 6 bases at V and 4 bases at J, with 19 bases in the middle. The CDR3 totals 15 residues. Here immunoSEQ multiplex PCR was the method, and the copy in TCRdb shows in-frame clones only, minus some. The data hold 60,000 to 65,000 clones, with less than 98% observed a single time. This chain joins TRBV18 and TRBJ2-7; D is perhaps TRBD2 (5 bases). The sequenced sample was Tregs from blood, obtained before the transplant. This receptor was taken from a human donor who received a combined kidney and bone marrow transplant. The chain's CDR3 is CASSTNPGFWYEQYF. CDR3 nucleotide sequence: TGTGCCAGCTCGACTAATCCGGGGTTTTGGTACGAGCAGTACTTC.